This entry concerns a single T cell receptor (beta chain). Study processing details: How many nucleated cells were present was estimated from reference gene primer amplification. Method: immunoSEQ multiplex PCR; TCRdb's copy keeps in-frame clones and lacks some. V, J and clone size were drawn from that table, and D and trimming were deduced from the DNA. The table lists 140,000 to 150,000 clones, more than 80% of them singletons. The data derive from a study of blood T cell repertoires in COVID-19. At the level of the study: The origin of the acute and convalescent COVID-19 samples was the United States, Italy and Spain.

Germline CDR1 reads MDHEN; CDR2 reads SYDVKM. V lost 4 bases and J lost 2, with 18 bases in between. The CDR3 runs 16 residues. Recruited during active infection, patients (from Seattle) were subsequently followed longitudinally. The V call is TRBV28, the J call TRBJ2-7; a possible D gene is TRBD1 (6 bases). The specimen sequenced was peripheral blood. This receptor was obtained from a man aged 18 to 30 with COVID-19, enrolled during active disease. The CDR3 DNA follows: TGTGCCAGCAGTTCTGTCACACAGGGATTCCCCTACGAGCAGTACTTC. It encodes CASSSVTQGFPYEQYF. The full variable domain, rest sourced from reference TRBV28 and TRBJ2-7, is DVKVTQSSRYLVKRTGEKVFLECVQDMDHENMFWYRQDPGLGLRLIYFSYDVKMKEKGDIPEGYSVSREKKERFSLILESASTNQTSMYLCASSSVTQGFPYEQYFGPGTRLTVT.